This entry describes one T cell receptor beta chain. Its antigen remains undetermined. No much larger clonotype is one base removed from it; base qualities were not supplied. These data are taken from a study of T cell responses to AZD1222 COVID-19 vaccine (dated by TCRdb to about 2021). With respect to the entire study: A total of more than 230 trial participants underwent TCR sequencing, of whom about 210 received two doses of AZD1222 and around 26 received two doses of the MenACWY control vaccine. Enrollment into the trials was organized by age into subgroups of 18-55, 56-69 and 70-plus years, and those subgroups contained roughly 150, 30 and 60 TCR-sequenced participants, respectively. Overall results and qualifications from the work: Participants were mostly white British, with more females than males. The authors suggested clonal diversity may have been underestimated. Conclusions about previously exposed vaccinees are limited, since just 6 or 7 AZD1222 recipients were seropositive for SARS-CoV-2 at baseline. Because no day 14 peak-response samples were available, the repertoires could be characterized only after the peak T cell response. Nearly half of unique spike-specific TCRs reportedly recognized epitopes outside regions mutated in the B.1.351 and B.1.1.7 variants. Spike-specific TCR breadth and depth rose significantly after two AZD1222 doses compared with day 0 and with MenACWY recipients. The whole spike protein was spanned by vaccine-associated CD4 TCRs, and dominant responses were seen in regions 160-218 and 743-854. In the small 56-69-year group, the increase in depth fell short of significance, most likely because of low power.

The CDR3 regions of human TCRbeta chains were analyzed by immunosequencing. In the source study's methods: Repertoire TCRs were matched against a reference library of SARS-CoV-2-specific TCRs generated with the MIRA antigen-specificity platform. Breadth was defined as the fraction of unique TCRs that were SARS-CoV-2-associated. Depth was defined as the fraction of total T cells that were SARS-CoV-2-associated. Using the MIRA data, each spike-specific TCR was assigned both to the spike region to which the TCR was reactive and to a CD4 or CD8 class. Log10-transformed breadth and depth values were compared by one-way ANOVA with Sidak's multiple comparisons tests. Imported from immuneACCESS, the table was reduced by TCRdb to in-frame sequences with V and J called. These copies leave out some clones; in studies compared against another copy, an unresolved V gene accounts for under half, and the cause of the remainder is not known. Clonal size and the V and J genes are those of that table, whereas D and trimming came from the DNA. The sample table contains around 100,000 clones; only one count was recorded for more than 70% of them. The top ten clonotypes cover approximately 6.9% of the sample.

CDR1 SGDLS and CDR2 YYNGEE were looked up in the germline V gene. Spanning cysteine to phenylalanine, the CDR3 consists of 16 amino acids. The DNA shown is the 48-base CDR3, in frame from base 1. V was cut back by 4 bases and J by 7 bases, leaving a gap of 21 bases between them. The time point tag for this specimen amounts to: about 28 days (+/-7) after the second vaccine dose. AZD1222 recipients whose second dose came at about 4 weeks and those whose second dose came at about 12 weeks were combined into one group, since spike-specific TCR depth and breadth did not differ between the two schedules. Samples from vaccinated people were obtained from the UK trials COV001 and COV002, which included a single-blind randomized controlled phase 2/3 trial of AZD1222 (ChAdOx1 nCoV-19) in healthy adults. For TCRbeta chain sequencing, PBMC samples from trial participants were taken at day 0 and at day 28 after the second dose.

The specimen was peripheral blood, collected 28 days after the second AZD1222 dose. Recombination joined TRBV9 with TRBJ2-1; 6 matching bases give a weak D call of TRBD2. This TCR was sampled from an adult who received the AZD1222 COVID-19 vaccine. The DNA sequence follows: TGTGCCAGCAGCTCTCGGTCGGGGGTGATGATGAATGAGCAGTTCTTC. Its coded protein is CASSSRSGVMMNEQFF.